This entry is about one T cell receptor (beta chain). Trimming removed 4 bases at V and 3 bases at J, with 9 bases between. The CDR3 sequence is 13 residues long. Germline loops: CDR1 KGHDR, CDR2 SFDVKD. This sample was included in a study of blood T cell repertoires in COVID-19. Sequencing used immunoSEQ multiplex PCR; TCRdb keeps in-frame clones, though not all of them. The repertoire holds 270,000 or so clones, with 75% to 90% as singletons. This sequence was found in a man between 35 and 55 years old with acute or convalescent COVID-19. V and J are TRBV24-1 and TRBJ2-7; D uncertain. Sequences were obtained from peripheral blood. This CDR3 reads CATSDPAGYEQYF. The DNA for the CDR3 is TGTGCCACCAGTGACCCCGCCGGCTACGAGCAGTACTTC.